What follows are 8 T cell receptor beta chains derived from one specimen sequenced in a study of memory CD4+ T cells and cytomegalovirus serostatus (dated by TCRdb to about 2019). A FACSAria II was used to sort memory CD4+ T cells, defined as single viable CD3+CD4+CD8-CD45RO+ cells. The library was obtained by the immunoSEQ multiplex PCR assay. Entries here come from immuneACCESS through TCRdb and include only in-frame sequences with V and J called. Some clones fail to appear in such tables; in the studies checked, an unresolved V gene covers under half of the shortfall, and the cause of the remainder is unknown. This sample has 85,000 to 100,000 clones in its table, and about four fifths of those were observed once. The top ten constitute approximately 4% of the sample. The sample consisted of memory CD4+ T cells from blood. These receptor sequences come from an adult in good health and CMV-seropositive.

J is TRBJ2-5 and V is TRBV20-1; TRBD2 is a possible D gene (6 bases). The CDR3 has 11 amino acids. V gave up 7 bases and J gave up 9 bases, with 15 bases separating them. The V gene's germline CDR1 is DFQATT and CDR2 SNEGSKA (reference sequence). CDR3 coding DNA: TGCAGTGGTAGGGACTCGAGATCCCAGTACTTC. This sequence encodes CSGRDSRSQYF.

This clone was seen only a few times. This chain links TRBV28 with TRBJ1-2; possibly TRBD1 for D (5 bases). CDR3 size: 14 residues. CDR1 and CDR2 (germline): MDHEN, SYDVKM. Trimming removed 3 bases from V and 4 bases from J, with 12 bases in between. CDR3 amino acids: CASSFVQAVYGYTF. CDR3 nucleotides: TGTGCCAGCAGTTTTGTACAGGCCGTCTATGGCTACACCTTC.

The chain links TRBV7-9 to TRBJ2-3, with D perhaps being TRBD1 or TRBD2 (5 bases each). The CDR3 spans 15 residues. Looked up from germline, CDR1 is SEHNR and CDR2 is FQNEAQ (reference sequence). Deletions cut 3 bases from V and 0 bases from J, with 10 bases between. The CDR3 sequence is CASSFGTASTDTQYF. CDR3 DNA sequence: TGTGCCAGCAGCTTTGGGACGGCGAGCACAGATACGCAGTATTTT.

V gene TRBV6-1 combines with J gene TRBJ2-7; 9 bases map to TRBD2. Trimming removed 3 bases from V and 9 bases from J; junction bases left unmatched: 15. Germline V gene lookup returns CDR1 MNHNS and CDR2 SASEGT. The length of the CDR3 is 16 residues. In DNA form, the CDR3 reads TGTGCCAGCAGTGACGGTCAAAAAGCGGGAGGATCTGGGCAGTACTTC. It specifies CASSDGQKAGGSGQYF.

DNA for the CDR3: TGTGCCAGCGCGGGACAGGGAAGAAACACCGGGGAGCTGTTTTTT. It translates to CASAGQGRNTGELFF. The genes are TRBV28 and TRBJ2-2; TRBD1 matches at 9 bases. This CDR3 has 15 amino acids. Germline CDR1 is MDHEN and CDR2 is SYDVKM. Trimming removed 8 bases from V and 2 bases from J; junction bases left unmatched: 6.

The genes are TRBV10-2 and TRBJ1-3; D ambiguous. Per germline, CDR1 WSHSY and CDR2 SAAADI. Trimming left V 7 bases short and J 0 bases short, with 7 bases between. The CDR3 has 13 amino acids. The CDR3 DNA reads as TGCGCCAGCACCCCCAGCTCTGGAAACACCATATATTTT. This gives the protein CASTPSSGNTIYF.

This clone was recorded only once. DNA for the CDR3: TGTGCCAGCAGCTTAACTAGCGGGGGTAGCACAGATACGCAGTATTTT. It encodes CASSLTSGGSTDTQYF. The chain employs TRBV7-3 and TRBJ2-3; 9 nucleotides line up with TRBD2. Germline V gene lookup returns CDR1 SGHTA and CDR2 FQGTGA. The trim removed 0 bases at V and 0 bases at J, leaving 1 base unmatched. The CDR3 extends over 16 amino acids.

V is TRBV19 and J is TRBJ2-2, with TRBD2 identical over 10 bases. Losses at the gene ends were 1 base for V and 2 bases for J; bases not matched to a gene: 13. The V gene's germline CDR1 is LNHDA and CDR2 SQIVND (reference sequence). This CDR3 region has 20 residues. CDR3 nucleotide sequence: TGTGCCAGTAGTATAGCTGCCAACGAGCTAGCGGGAGTAAACACCGGGGAGCTGTTTTTT. It is translated as CASSIAANELAGVNTGELFF.